Following are 32 T cell receptor beta chains from one sample sequenced in a study of OX40 agonist ivuxolimab in advanced cancers. Sequencing was performed with immunoSEQ multiplex PCR; in TCRdb, only in-frame clones are kept and a portion is missing. This table has some 100,000 clones, approximately 90% appearing once. The source was CD4+ or CD8+ T cells sorted from blood, collected in a trial of the OX40 agonist ivuxolimab. The receptor source for this set is an adult with an advanced solid tumor such as melanoma, head and neck, liver or kidney cancer.

V and J are TRBV7-8 and TRBJ2-3; D gene ambiguous. CDR3 length equals 16 residues. The germline V gene encodes CDR1 SGHVS and CDR2 FQNEAQ. The V end was cut by 4 bases, the J end by 2 bases, with 16 bases between. In DNA form, the CDR3 reads TGTGCCAGCAGCTCACCGCTACACGTGAACACAGATACGCAGTATTTT. Protein sequence: CASSSPLHVNTDTQYF.

This chain connects TRBV9 to TRBJ2-5; D might be TRBD1 (5 bases). With 4 bases removed from V and 4 bases from J, the gap between germline ends came to 17 bases. The CDR3 loop spans 15 amino acids. The germline V gene has CDR1 SGDLS and CDR2 YYNGEE. CDR3 protein: CASSPFSGRGETQYF. DNA for the CDR3: TGTGCCAGCAGCCCCTTCTCCGGAAGGGGAGAGACCCAGTACTTC.

The chain is built from TRBV30 and TRBJ1-2; no clear D. This CDR3 spans 11 amino acids. V was clipped by 0 bases and J by 10 bases, with 9 bases between them. Per the germline V gene, CDR1 is GTSNPN and CDR2 is SVGIG (reference sequence). CDR3: CAWSVLEVYTF. The CDR3 DNA reads as TGTGCCTGGAGTGTACTGGAGGTCTACACCTTC.

The chain joins TRBV7-9 to TRBJ1-1; D perhaps matches TRBD1 (6 bases). V was pared by 4 bases and J by 4 bases, with 10 bases between. The CDR3 has 13 amino acids. Germline V gene sequence: CDR1 SEHNR, CDR2 FQNEAQ (reference sequence). CDR3 amino acids: CASSSQGGTEAFF. For the CDR3, the DNA is TGTGCCAGCAGCTCACAGGGCGGCACTGAAGCTTTCTTT.

The chain combines TRBV7-9 with TRBJ2-1, with 10 positions matching TRBD2. The J segment lost 8 bases and the V segment lost 3 bases, leaving 10 bases of the junction unmatched. Germline V gene sequence: CDR1 SEHNR, CDR2 FQNEAQ (reference sequence). The CDR3 totals 16 residues. CDR3 DNA: TGTGCCAGCAGCTTGAACGGGGCTAGCGGGAGCTATGAGCAGTTCTTC. Its protein is CASSLNGASGSYEQFF.

This chain uses TRBV4-1 with TRBJ2-2, with TRBD2 as a possible D gene (5 bases). Germline V gene sequence: CDR1 MGHRA, CDR2 YSYEKL. The CDR3 totals 15 residues. V lost 0 bases and J lost 6, with 11 bases in between. The CDR3 sequence: CASSQEGRGAGELFF. The DNA of the CDR3 is TGCGCCAGCAGCCAAGAGGGGAGAGGAGCCGGGGAGCTGTTTTTT.

The chain recombines TRBV7-9 with TRBJ2-3, with D unresolved. The CDR3 contains 14 residues. Germline V gene data show CDR1 as SEHNR and CDR2 as FQNEAQ (reference sequence). V lost 7 bases, J lost 4 bases, and 15 bases lay in between. CDR3 sequence: CASTSPVEADTQYF. In DNA, the CDR3 is TGTGCCAGCACCTCGCCCGTAGAGGCAGATACGCAGTATTTT. The variable domain in full, completed from reference TRBV7-9 and TRBJ2-3, reads DTGVSQNPRHKITKRGQNVTFRCDPISEHNRLYWYRQTLGQGPEFLTYFQNEAQLEKSRLLSDRFSAERPKGSFSTLEIQRTEQGDSAMYLCASTSPVEADTQYFGPGTRLTVL.

The chain has TRBV5-1 and TRBJ2-7; the match to TRBD2 covers 13 bases. Per germline, CDR1 SGHRS and CDR2 YFSETQ. The CDR3 has 15 amino acids. J gave up 6 bases and V 3 bases, and 6 bases lay outside the gene matches. The CDR3 region is CASSWTSGSVGEQYF. The CDR3 DNA reads as TGCGCCAGCAGCTGGACTAGCGGGAGTGTAGGCGAGCAGTACTTC.

The gene calls are TRBV11-2 and TRBJ2-5; no clear D. The CDR3 extends over 13 amino acids. Trimming pared 5 bases from V and 5 bases from J, leaving 12 bases between. CDR1 is SGHAT, CDR2 FQNNGV, per germline. The DNA for the CDR3 is TGTGCCAGCAGCCCCAATTCTCTGGAGACCCAGTACTTC. This sequence encodes CASSPNSLETQYF. The complete variable domain, with remaining parts taken from reference TRBV11-2 and TRBJ2-5, reads EAGVAQSPRYKIIEKRQSVAFWCNPISGHATLYWYQQILGQGPKLLIQFQNNGVVDDSQLPKDRFSAERLKGVDSTLKIQPAKLEDSAVYLCASSPNSLETQYFGPGTRLLVL.

In this sample, this clone turned up a few times. The rearrangement joins TRBV21-1 to TRBJ2-4; the D call of TRBD2 is as the table states it, not checked on the DNA. TRBV21-1 is marked as a pseudogene. The CDR3 contains 18 residues. This CDR3 reads CASSKGDSGPVAKNIQYF. The CDR3 region has the DNA TGTGCCAGCAGCAAAGGTGATAGCGGGCCCGTAGCCAAAAACATTCAGTACTTC.

The chain is built from TRBV7-3 and TRBJ2-2, with 9 bases identical to TRBD1. The V segment lost 5 bases and the J segment 7 bases; nucleotides outside the gene matches: 8. Germline V gives CDR1 SGHTA, CDR2 FQGTGA. The CDR3 has 15 residues. The CDR3 DNA follows: TGTGCCAGCAGCGTAAACAGGGGGCAGGGCGGGGAGCTGTTTTTT. The encoded protein is CASSVNRGQGGELFF.

The chain has TRBV6-1 and TRBJ1-5; the match to TRBD1 covers 7 bases. CDR1 and CDR2 (germline): MNHNS, SASEGT. The CDR3 covers 15 residues. V lost 5 bases and J lost 6; bases outside the gene matches: 10. Written as DNA, the CDR3 is TGTGCCAGCAGTCCAGACAGGGAGGCTGGTCAGCCCCAGCATTTT. Residues: CASSPDREAGQPQHF.

This chain joins TRBV9 and TRBJ1-2; 9 positions agree with TRBD1. V lost 3 bases, J lost 3 bases, and 6 bases stayed unmatched. Germline V gene data show CDR1 as SGDLS and CDR2 as YYNGEE. The CDR3 runs to 15 residues. CDR3 residues: CASSGGTGNYYGYTF. The CDR3 nucleotides are TGTGCCAGCAGCGGAGGGACAGGGAATTACTATGGCTACACCTTC.

The chain joins TRBV7-8 to TRBJ2-5; 10 nucleotides line up with TRBD2. V shed 4 bases, J shed 3 bases, and the junction held 5 bases outside the gene matches. Germline-derived CDR1 and CDR2 are SGHVS and FQNEAQ. This CDR3 is 15 amino acids long. CDR3 residues: CASSSWTSGEETQYF. DNA of the CDR3: TGTGCCAGCAGCTCCTGGACTAGCGGAGAAGAGACCCAGTACTTC. Complete variable domain (other parts from reference TRBV7-8 and TRBJ2-5): GAGVSQSPRYKVAKRGQDVALRCDPISGHVSLFWYQQALGQGPEFLTYFQNEAQLDKSGLPSDRFFAERPEGSVSTLKIQRTQQEDSAVYLCASSSWTSGEETQYFGPGTRLLVL.

The chain recombines TRBV5-4 with TRBJ2-7, with D unresolved. V shed 2 bases and J shed 2 bases, with 11 bases lying between them. This CDR3 has 14 amino acids. Looked up from germline, CDR1 is SGHNT and CDR2 is YYREEE (reference sequence). The CDR3 reads CASSLQGQTYEQYF. The DNA for the CDR3 is TGTGCCAGCAGCTTACAAGGGCAGACCTACGAGCAGTACTTC. The variable domain in full, with the rest retrieved from reference TRBV5-4 and TRBJ2-7, is ETGVTQSPTHLIKTRGQQVTLRCSSQSGHNTVSWYQQALGQGPQFIFQYYREEENGRGNFPPRFSGLQFPNYSSELNVNALELDDSALYLCASSLQGQTYEQYFGPGTRLTVT.

This clone was found once. The chain employs TRBV5-1 and TRBJ1-3; TRBD1 agrees at 7 bases. V lost 3 bases and J lost 2; bases outside the gene matches: 8. Germline V CDR1 and CDR2: SGHRS, YFSETQ. This CDR3 is 16 amino acids long. The CDR3 is CASSSVPGGPGNTIYF. CDR3 sequence (DNA): TGCGCCAGCAGCTCGGTCCCAGGGGGTCCTGGAAACACCATATATTTT. The full variable domain, in which reference TRBV5-1 and TRBJ1-3 provide the parts outside the CDR3, is KAGVTQTPRYLIKTRGQQVTLSCSPISGHRSVSWYQQTPGQGLQFLFEYFSETQRNKGNFPGRFSGRQFSNSRSEMNVSTLELGDSALYLCASSSVPGGPGNTIYFGEGSWLTVV.

V and J are TRBV5-4 and TRBJ2-5, with D unclear. CDR1 is SGHNT, CDR2 YYREEE, per germline (reference sequence). Between the trimmed V and J ends, which lost 4 bases and 3 bases, there was a span of 13 bases. The CDR3 extends over 14 amino acids. CDR3: CASSPVADEETQYF. The CDR3 DNA reads TGTGCCAGCAGCCCAGTGGCTGATGAAGAGACCCAGTACTTC.

This chain uses TRBV5-8 with TRBJ2-1, with a weak D call TRBD2 (6 bases). The ends were cut back, 3 bases at V and 7 bases at J, with 8 bases in the middle. Germline V gene data show CDR1 as SGHTS and CDR2 as YDEGEE. CDR3 length equals 12 residues. This CDR3 reads CASSWRVNEQFF. The CDR3 DNA sequence: TGTGCCAGCAGCTGGAGGGTGAATGAGCAGTTCTTC.

The rearrangement links TRBV30 to TRBJ1-2; D not resolved. CDR1 is GTSNPN and CDR2 is SVGIG in the germline V gene (reference sequence). V lost 4 bases and J lost 7, with 13 bases in between. The CDR3 contains 12 residues. The CDR3 DNA sequence: TGTGCCTGGAATCCGCAGGCGCGTGGCTACACCTTC. It codes for CAWNPQARGYTF.

This clone was observed many times. This sequence joins TRBV2 and TRBJ1-2; TRBD1 is a possible D gene (5 bases). Germline V gene data show CDR1 as SNHLY and CDR2 as FYNNEI. V was shortened by 6 bases and J by 4 bases, with 12 bases between the two germline ends. The CDR3 has 13 amino acids. CDR3 amino acids: CASSGTRGYGYTF. For the CDR3, the DNA is TGTGCCAGCAGCGGGACTCGGGGCTATGGCTACACCTTC. Combining the CDR3 with reference TRBV2 and TRBJ1-2 gives the whole variable domain EPEVTQTPSHQVTQMGQEVILRCVPISNHLYFYWYRQILGQKVEFLVSFYNNEISEKSEIFDDQFSVERPDGSNFTLKIRSTKLEDSAMYFCASSGTRGYGYTFGSGTRLTVV.

The V and J genes are TRBV12-5 and TRBJ2-3; D is undetermined. The CDR3 length is 15 residues. V gave up 1 base and J gave up 0 bases, with 8 bases separating them. Per the germline V gene, CDR1 is LGHNT and CDR2 is FRNRAP. The CDR3 DNA reads as TGTGCTAGTGGTTTGGCGGTCTCTAGCACAGATACGCAGTATTTT. As protein: CASGLAVSSTDTQYF.

The genes are TRBV10-3 and TRBJ2-3; the D is unclear. V was cut by 7 bases and J by 6 bases, with 14 bases left in between. There are 13 residues in the CDR3. Germline CDR1 reads ENHRY; CDR2 reads SYGVKD. Here the CDR3 DNA reads TGTGCCATCAAGGCCGTCGGGCGGGATACGCAGTATTTT. Protein: CAIKAVGRDTQYF.

The chain carries TRBV27 and TRBJ2-6; 7 nucleotides match TRBD2. Germline loops: CDR1 MNHEY, CDR2 SMNVEV (reference sequence). CDR3 size: 16 residues. J lost 0 bases, V lost 6 bases, and 5 bases had no gene match. This chain's CDR3 is CASRWEGGSGANVLTF. The CDR3 nucleotides read TGTGCCAGCAGGTGGGAGGGAGGCTCTGGGGCCAACGTCCTGACTTTC. Filled out from reference TRBV27 and TRBJ2-6, the complete variable domain reads EAQVTQNPRYLITVTGKKLTVTCSQNMNHEYMSWYRQDPGLGLRQIYYSMNVEVTDKGDVPEGYKVSRKEKRNFPLILESPSPNQTSLYFCASRWEGGSGANVLTFGAGSRLTVL.

This chain uses TRBV30 with TRBJ2-7; TRBD1 is a possible D gene (6 bases). Germline V lookup: CDR1 GTSNPN, CDR2 SVGIG (reference sequence). This CDR3 has 13 amino acids. The V end lost 2 bases, the J end lost 3 bases, and 11 bases lay between the germline ends. In DNA form, the CDR3 reads TGTGCCTGGAGTCGCGACAGGAGCTACGAGCAGTACTTC. It translates to CAWSRDRSYEQYF.

The V gene is TRBV11-2, the J gene TRBJ2-1, with unresolved D. The CDR3 runs to 13 residues. Per the germline V gene, CDR1 is SGHAT and CDR2 is FQNNGV. V gave up 5 bases and J gave up 6 bases, with 11 bases separating them. The CDR3 DNA reads as TGTGCCAGCAGCGGGATTGCAGTCAATGAGCAGTTCTTC. Protein: CASSGIAVNEQFF.

The gene calls are TRBV27 and TRBJ2-2; D may match TRBD1 or TRBD2 (5 bases each). The germline CDR1 and CDR2 sequences are MNHEY and SMNVEV (reference sequence). V was cut by 6 bases and J by 2 bases, with 10 bases left in between. The CDR3 loop spans 14 amino acids. The DNA for the CDR3 is TGTGCCAGCAGCCGGGACGGCAACACCGGGGAGCTGTTTTTT. It encodes CASSRDGNTGELFF.

This clone has a single count. This specimen includes other DNA sequences encoding the same CDR3. The chain combines TRBV6-1 with TRBJ1-1; TRBD1 matches 7 bases. Per the germline V gene, CDR1 is MNHNS and CDR2 is SASEGT. Trimming at V came to 7 bases and at J to 1 base, leaving 9 bases not matched to a gene. There are 15 residues in the CDR3. CDR3 residues: CASNSRQGENTEAFF. For the CDR3, the DNA is TGTGCCAGCAACTCAAGACAGGGAGAGAACACTGAAGCTTTCTTT.

V gene TRBV30 combines with J gene TRBJ2-6; no clear D gene. The V gene's germline CDR1 is GTSNPN and CDR2 SVGIG (reference sequence). This CDR3 region has 14 residues. Trimming took off 2 bases at V and 0 bases at J, with 5 bases between the two ends. DNA for the CDR3: TGTGCCTGGAGTACCCGCTCTGGGGCCAACGTCCTGACTTTC. Protein: CAWSTRSGANVLTF.

The chain links TRBV19 to TRBJ2-7; 11 bases are a match to TRBD2. Germline CDR1 reads LNHDA; CDR2 reads SQIVND (reference sequence). The CDR3 contains 15 residues. V lost 3 bases and J lost 0; bases outside the gene matches: 1. Here the CDR3 reads CASSILAGGSYEQYF. CDR3 nucleotide sequence: TGTGCCAGTAGTATCCTAGCGGGAGGCTCCTACGAGCAGTACTTC.

The J gene is TRBJ2-7, the V gene TRBV4-2, with 8 bases aligning to TRBD1. The ends lost 0 bases at V and 0 bases at J; junction bases unmatched: 10. Germline values: CDR1 LGHNA, CDR2 YNFKEQ. The CDR3 is 18 amino acids. The CDR3 DNA follows: TGTGCCAGCAGCCAAGAGAGTGGCCAGGGGGCACTCTCCTACGAGCAGTACTTC. It is translated as CASSQESGQGALSYEQYF.

The rearrangement joins TRBV19 to TRBJ1-4; D possibly corresponds to TRBD1 (5 bases). The CDR3 has 15 residues. Per the germline V gene, CDR1 is LNHDA and CDR2 is SQIVND (reference sequence). Trimming removed 5 bases from V and 1 base from J, with 11 bases in between. The CDR3 protein is CASSPKTVTNEKLFF. CDR3 nucleotides: TGTGCCAGTAGTCCAAAGACAGTAACTAATGAAAAACTGTTTTTT.

This clone came up once. The chain links TRBV11-2 to TRBJ2-1; 8 bases map to TRBD2. The CDR3 extends over 17 amino acids. The junction had 6 bases not matched to a gene; V was cut back by 1 base and J by 1 base. CDR1 and CDR2 from the germline V gene are SGHAT and FQNNGV. The CDR3 DNA is TGTGCCAGCAGCTTAGCGGGGAGCGGGAGTTCCTACAATGAGCAGTTCTTC. This sequence encodes CASSLAGSGSSYNEQFF.